This TCR beta chain originates from a study of T cells in localized non-small cell lung cancer. Some clones are missing from TCRdb's copy, which holds only in-frame ones; the method was immunoSEQ multiplex PCR. The sample has 60,000 to 75,000 clones, 80% to 90% seen once. The germline CDR1 and CDR2 sequences are LGHNA and YNFKEQ. The length of the CDR3 is 16 residues. V dropped 1 base and J dropped 2 bases, with 14 bases sitting between them. Overall study results and limits: Out of the top 100 tumor clones, a median approximately 61 were seen in adjacent lung. Clonality peaked in uninvolved adjacent lung rather than tumor.

This clone was counted once. What it binds is unknown. Sequencing used PBMCs, obtained before any cancer treatment. This rearrangement joins TRBV4-2 to TRBJ1-2, with D maybe TRBD1 (6 bases). This TCR was sampled from a man between 40 and 75 years old with stage II lung adenocarcinoma. In DNA form, the CDR3 reads TGTGCCAGCAGCCAAGGAGAGGGACACGAAAACTATGGCTACACCTTC. Its translation: CASSQGEGHENYGYTF.